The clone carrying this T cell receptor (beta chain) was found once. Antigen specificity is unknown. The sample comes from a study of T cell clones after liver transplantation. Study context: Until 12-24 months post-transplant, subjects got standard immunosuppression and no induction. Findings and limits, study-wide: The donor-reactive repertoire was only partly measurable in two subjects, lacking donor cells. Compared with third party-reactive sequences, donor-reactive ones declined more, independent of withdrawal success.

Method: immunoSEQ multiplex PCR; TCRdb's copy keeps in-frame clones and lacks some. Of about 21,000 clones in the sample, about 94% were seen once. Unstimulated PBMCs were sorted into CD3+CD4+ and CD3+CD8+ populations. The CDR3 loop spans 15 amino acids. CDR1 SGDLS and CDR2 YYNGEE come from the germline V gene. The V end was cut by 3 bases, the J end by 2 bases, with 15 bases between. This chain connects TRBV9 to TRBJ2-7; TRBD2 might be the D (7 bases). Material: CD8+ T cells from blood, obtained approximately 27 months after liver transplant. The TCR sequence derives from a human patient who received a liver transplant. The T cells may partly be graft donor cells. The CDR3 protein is CASSEGGQGAYEQYF. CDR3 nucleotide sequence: TGTGCCAGCAGCGAGGGGGGGCAGGGTGCCTACGAGCAGTACTTC. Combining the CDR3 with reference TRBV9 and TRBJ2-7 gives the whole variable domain DSGVTQTPKHLITATGQRVTLRCSPRSGDLSVYWYQQSLDQGLQFLIQYYNGEERAKGNILERFSAQQFPDLHSELNLSSLELGDSALYFCASSEGGQGAYEQYFGPGTRLTVT.